This T cell receptor beta chain comes out of a study of T cell responses to AZD1222 COVID-19 vaccine. Study results and limitations: Only 6 or 7 AZD1222 recipients tested seropositive at baseline. The donor group comprised mostly white British people and more females; the analysis possibly underestimated clonal diversity.

TCRdb keeps only in-frame clones here, not all; method: immunoSEQ multiplex PCR. The sample lists some 64,000 clones; around nine tenths were seen once. Worth noting for this clone: Its target is unknown.

Germline values: CDR1 MDHEN, CDR2 SYDVKM. Trimming at V came to 3 bases and at J to 6 bases, leaving 4 bases not matched to a gene. CDR3 length equals 13 residues. The sequencing used peripheral blood, collected 28 days after the second dose of the MenACWY control vaccine. The gene calls are TRBV28 and TRBJ1-1; 7 nucleotides line up with TRBD1. The sequence was collected from an adult who received the MenACWY meningococcal vaccine as a control. In DNA form, the CDR3 reads TGTGCCAGCAGTTTCCCACAGGGGTCTGAAGCTTTCTTT. It codes for CASSFPQGSEAFF.